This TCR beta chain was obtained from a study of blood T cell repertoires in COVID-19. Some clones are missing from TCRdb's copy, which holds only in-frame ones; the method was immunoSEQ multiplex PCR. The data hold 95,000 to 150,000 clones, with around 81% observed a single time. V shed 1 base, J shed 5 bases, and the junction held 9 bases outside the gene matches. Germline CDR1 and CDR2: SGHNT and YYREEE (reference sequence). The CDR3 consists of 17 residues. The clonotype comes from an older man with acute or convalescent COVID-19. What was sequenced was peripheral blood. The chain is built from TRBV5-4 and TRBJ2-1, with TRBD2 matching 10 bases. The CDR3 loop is CASSLSRKRGGNNEQFF. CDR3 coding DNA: TGTGCCAGCAGCTTGAGCAGAAAGCGGGGGGGCAACAATGAGCAGTTCTTC. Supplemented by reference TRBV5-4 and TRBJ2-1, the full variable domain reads ETGVTQSPTHLIKTRGQQVTLRCSSQSGHNTVSWYQQALGQGPQFIFQYYREEENGRGNFPPRFSGLQFPNYSSELNVNALELDDSALYLCASSLSRKRGGNNEQFFGPGTRLTVL.